This T cell receptor (beta chain) emerged from a study of shared clonotypes between healthy human individuals. Points from the study as a whole: Four donors had roughly 5% of their naive CD4 clonotypes in common.

Selected positively for CCR7 and CD45RO-negative, naive CD8 cells excluded terminally differentiated effector memory CD45RA+ cells. The germline V gene encodes CDR1 MDHEN and CDR2 SYDVKM. The trim removed 7 bases at V and 5 bases at J, leaving 22 bases unmatched. The CDR3 is made up of 19 amino acids. Original analysis: In the immunoSEQ data, sequences were junction-only and lacked quality scores, so filtering differed. Measured with immunoSEQ multiplex PCR; TCRdb has only the in-frame clones, and not every one. V and J calls and clone size are those listed in that table; D and trimming were worked out from the DNA. Of about 550,000 clones in the sample, just under 97% were seen once. Concerning this clone itself: Its antigen is currently unknown.

The sequence came from a woman in her 30s in good health. V is TRBV28 and J is TRBJ1-4; 7 bases match TRBD1. The sequencing sample was made of naive CD8+ T cells sorted from blood. The CDR3 region has the DNA TGTGCCAGCACTCCACCAGATGACGGGACAGCCGGCAGGAATGAAAAACTGTTTTTT. It is translated as CASTPPDDGTAGRNEKLFF. Looking up the rest from reference TRBV28 and TRBJ1-4 gives the full variable domain: DVKVTQSSRYLVKRTGEKVFLECVQDMDHENMFWYRQDPGLGLRLIYFSYDVKMKEKGDIPEGYSVSREKKERFSLILESASTNQTSMYLCASTPPDDGTAGRNEKLFFGSGTQLSVL.